The subject of this entry is one TCR beta chain. The antigen remains unidentified. The data originate from a study of T cells in Graves' hyperthyroidism and ophthalmopathy. Study-level background: Peripheral blood was taken when the disease was first diagnosed, before any treatment began.

Duration under 3 months, a NOSPECS grade of at least 4, and a Clinical Activity Score of at least 3 characterized the ophthalmopathy patients. Study-wide results and caveats: Using 13 V-J features, a model discriminated ophthalmopathy from stable hyperthyroidism.

TCR beta CDR3 regions were amplified from RNA transcripts. A first-round RT-PCR of the TCR CDR3 used the HTBI primer set. TCRdb passed the multiplex PCR reads through MiXCR, listing each CDR3 protein once. The repertoire holds 500,000 or so distinct CDR3 sequences, with approximately 17% as singletons. Per the germline V gene, CDR1 is MDHEN and CDR2 is SYDVKM. The CDR3 is made up of 15 amino acids. Trimming pared 4 bases from V and 4 bases from J, leaving 14 bases between. The sequence was obtained from a young woman with Graves' ophthalmopathy. Specimen: blood. The chain carries TRBV28 and TRBJ2-1; no reliable D call. Here the CDR3 reads CASSSPGGAYNEQFF. The CDR3 coding sequence is TGTGCCAGCAGTTCCCCCGGCGGAGCGTACAATGAGCAGTTCTTC.